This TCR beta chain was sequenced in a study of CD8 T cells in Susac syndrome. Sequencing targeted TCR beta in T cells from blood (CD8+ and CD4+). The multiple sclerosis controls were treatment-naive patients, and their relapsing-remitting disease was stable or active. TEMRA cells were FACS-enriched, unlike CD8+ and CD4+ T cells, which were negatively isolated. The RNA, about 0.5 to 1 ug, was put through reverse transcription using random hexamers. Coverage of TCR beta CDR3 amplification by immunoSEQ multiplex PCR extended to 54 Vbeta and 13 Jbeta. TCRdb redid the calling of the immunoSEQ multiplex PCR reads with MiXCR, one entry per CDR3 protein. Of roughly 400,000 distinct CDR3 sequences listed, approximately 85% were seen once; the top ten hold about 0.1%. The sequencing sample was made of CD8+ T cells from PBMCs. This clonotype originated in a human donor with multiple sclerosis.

DNA for the CDR3: TGTGCCAGCAGCCAAGACGTCCCGAGCTCCTATAATTCACCCCTCCACTTT. Its protein product is CASSQDVPSSYNSPLHF. V usage is TRBV14 and J usage is TRBJ1-6; D gene uncertain. The length of the CDR3 is 17 residues. Germline V CDR1 and CDR2: SGHDN, FVKESK. Trimming removed 0 bases from V and 0 bases from J, with 9 bases in between.